This T cell receptor beta chain was identified during a study of control samples from healthy donors and cancer patients. Some clones are missing from TCRdb's copy, which holds only in-frame ones; the method was immunoSEQ multiplex PCR. The sample contains around 200,000 clones, roughly 93% of which appear only once. CDR1 SGHDT and CDR2 YYEEEE come from the germline V gene. The CDR3 length is 15 residues. V gave up 3 bases and J gave up 7 bases; unmatched junction bases: 6. Sequencing input: blood. The V and J genes are TRBV5-6 and TRBJ2-1, with 11 bases fitting TRBD2. This clonotype was sampled from a man aged 18 to 35 in good health. Here the CDR3 DNA reads TGTGCCAGCAGCTCGATGACTAGCGGGGAAAATGAGCAGTTCTTC. Amino acids: CASSSMTSGENEQFF.